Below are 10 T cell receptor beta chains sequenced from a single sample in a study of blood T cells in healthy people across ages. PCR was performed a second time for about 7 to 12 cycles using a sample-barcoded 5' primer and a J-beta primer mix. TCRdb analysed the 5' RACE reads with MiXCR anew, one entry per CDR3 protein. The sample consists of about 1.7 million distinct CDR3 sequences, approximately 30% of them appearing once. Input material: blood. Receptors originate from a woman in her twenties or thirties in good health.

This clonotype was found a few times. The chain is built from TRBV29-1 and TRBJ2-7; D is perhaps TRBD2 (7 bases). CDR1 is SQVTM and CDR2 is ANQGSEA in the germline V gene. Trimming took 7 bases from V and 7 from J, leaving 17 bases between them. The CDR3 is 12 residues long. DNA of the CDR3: TGCAGCGCCCGGGGGGCGTATAAAGAGCAGTACTTC. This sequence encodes CSARGAYKEQYF.

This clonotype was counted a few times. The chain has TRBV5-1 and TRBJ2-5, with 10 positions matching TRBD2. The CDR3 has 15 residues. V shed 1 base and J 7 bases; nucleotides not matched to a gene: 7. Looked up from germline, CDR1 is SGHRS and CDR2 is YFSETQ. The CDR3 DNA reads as TGCGCCAGCAGCTTGAGTCTAGCGGGAGTGGGGACCCAGTACTTC. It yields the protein CASSLSLAGVGTQYF.

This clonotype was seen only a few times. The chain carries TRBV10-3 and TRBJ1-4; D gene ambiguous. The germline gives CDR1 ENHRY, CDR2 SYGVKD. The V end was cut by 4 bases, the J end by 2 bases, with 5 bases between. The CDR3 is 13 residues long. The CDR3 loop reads CAISGPTNEKLFF. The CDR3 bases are TGTGCCATCAGTGGGCCGACTAATGAAAAACTGTTTTTT.

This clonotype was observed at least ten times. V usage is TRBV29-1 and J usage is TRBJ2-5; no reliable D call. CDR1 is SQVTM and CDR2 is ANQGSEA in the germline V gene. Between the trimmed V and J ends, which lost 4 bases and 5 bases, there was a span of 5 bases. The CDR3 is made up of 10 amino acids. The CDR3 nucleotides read TGCAGCGTTGCGATGGAGACCCAGTACTTC. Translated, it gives CSVAMETQYF.

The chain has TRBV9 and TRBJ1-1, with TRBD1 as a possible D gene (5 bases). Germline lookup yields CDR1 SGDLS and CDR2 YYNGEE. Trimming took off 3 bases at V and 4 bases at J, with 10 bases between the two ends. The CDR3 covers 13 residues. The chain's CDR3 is CASSAMGTTEAFF. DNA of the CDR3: TGTGCCAGCAGCGCCATGGGGACCACTGAAGCTTTCTTT.

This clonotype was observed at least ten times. CDR3 region: CASRTGTSPYEQYF. CDR3 DNA: TGTGCCAGCAGAACGGGGACGTCGCCCTACGAGCAGTACTTC. The rearrangement uses TRBV6-5 and TRBJ2-7; the D call may be TRBD1 or TRBD2 (5 bases each). CDR3 length: 14 amino acids. Per germline, CDR1 MNHEY and CDR2 SVGAGI. Trimming took off 6 bases at V and 2 bases at J, with 14 bases between the two ends.

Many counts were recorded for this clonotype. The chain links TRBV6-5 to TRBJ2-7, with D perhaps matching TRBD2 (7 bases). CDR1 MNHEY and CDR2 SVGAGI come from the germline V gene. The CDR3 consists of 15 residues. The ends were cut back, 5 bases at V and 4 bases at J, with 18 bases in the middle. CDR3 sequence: CASSPGGRELYEQYF. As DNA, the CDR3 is TGTGCCAGCAGTCCCGGGGGGCGGGAGCTATACGAGCAGTACTTC.

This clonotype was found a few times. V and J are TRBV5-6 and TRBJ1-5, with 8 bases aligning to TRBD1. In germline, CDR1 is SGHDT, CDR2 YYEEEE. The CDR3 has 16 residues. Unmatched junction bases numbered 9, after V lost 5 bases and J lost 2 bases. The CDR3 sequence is CASSFWSGQGNQPQHF. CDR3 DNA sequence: TGTGCCAGCAGTTTTTGGTCGGGACAGGGCAATCAGCCCCAGCATTTT.

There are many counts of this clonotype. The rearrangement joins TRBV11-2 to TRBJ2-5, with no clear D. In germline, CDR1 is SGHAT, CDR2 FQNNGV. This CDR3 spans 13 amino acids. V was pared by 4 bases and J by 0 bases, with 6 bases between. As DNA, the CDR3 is TGTGCCAGCAGCTATACATACCAAGAGACCCAGTACTTC. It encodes CASSYTYQETQYF.

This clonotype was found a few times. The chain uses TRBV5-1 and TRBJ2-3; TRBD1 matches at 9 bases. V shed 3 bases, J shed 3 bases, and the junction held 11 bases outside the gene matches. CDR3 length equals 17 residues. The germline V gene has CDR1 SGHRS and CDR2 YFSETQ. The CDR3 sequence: CASSSPTGTGITDTQYF. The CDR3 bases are TGCGCCAGCAGCTCACCCACCGGGACAGGGATTACAGATACGCAGTATTTT.